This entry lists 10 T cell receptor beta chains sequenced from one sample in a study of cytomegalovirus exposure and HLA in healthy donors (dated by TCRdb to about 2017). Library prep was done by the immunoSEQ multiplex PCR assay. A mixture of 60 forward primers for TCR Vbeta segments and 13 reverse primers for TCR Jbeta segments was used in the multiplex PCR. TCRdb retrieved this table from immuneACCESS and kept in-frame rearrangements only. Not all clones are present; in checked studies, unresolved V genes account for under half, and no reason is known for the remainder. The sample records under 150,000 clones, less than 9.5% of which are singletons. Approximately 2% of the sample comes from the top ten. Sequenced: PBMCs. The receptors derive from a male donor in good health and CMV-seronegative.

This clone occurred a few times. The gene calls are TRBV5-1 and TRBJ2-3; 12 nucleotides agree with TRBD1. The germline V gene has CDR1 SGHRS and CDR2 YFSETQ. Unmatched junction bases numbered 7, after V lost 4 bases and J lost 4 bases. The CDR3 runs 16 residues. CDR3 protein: CASSPGQGASADTQYF. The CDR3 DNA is TGCGCCAGCAGCCCGGGACAGGGGGCTTCAGCAGATACGCAGTATTTT.

The CDR3, as DNA: TGTGCCATCAGTATCGGACAGCGCAATCAGCCCCAGCATTTT. This gives the protein CAISIGQRNQPQHF. The chain joins TRBV10-3 to TRBJ1-5; TRBD1 might be the D (6 bases). CDR3 length equals 14 residues. V was clipped by 5 bases and J by 2 bases, with 10 bases between them. Germline V gives CDR1 ENHRY, CDR2 SYGVKD.

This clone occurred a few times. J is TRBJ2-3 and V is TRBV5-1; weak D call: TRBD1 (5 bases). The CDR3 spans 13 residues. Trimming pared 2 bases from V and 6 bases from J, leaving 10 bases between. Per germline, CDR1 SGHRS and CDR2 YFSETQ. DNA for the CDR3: TGCGCCAGCAGCTTTCAGGGCAGCGATACGCAGTATTTT. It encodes CASSFQGSDTQYF.

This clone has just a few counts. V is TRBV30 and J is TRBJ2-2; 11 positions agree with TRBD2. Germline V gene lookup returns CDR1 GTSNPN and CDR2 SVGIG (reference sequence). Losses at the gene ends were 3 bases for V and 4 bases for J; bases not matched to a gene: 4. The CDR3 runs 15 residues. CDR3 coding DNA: TGTGCCTGGAGAAAAACTAGCGGGAGCACCGGGGAGCTGTTTTTT. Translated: CAWRKTSGSTGELFF.

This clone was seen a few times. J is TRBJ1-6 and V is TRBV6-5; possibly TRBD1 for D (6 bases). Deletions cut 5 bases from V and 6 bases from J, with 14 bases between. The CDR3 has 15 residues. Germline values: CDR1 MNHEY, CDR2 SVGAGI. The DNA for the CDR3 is TGTGCCAGCAGTAGGGACATCAGATCTAATTCACCCCTCCACTTT. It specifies CASSRDIRSNSPLHF.

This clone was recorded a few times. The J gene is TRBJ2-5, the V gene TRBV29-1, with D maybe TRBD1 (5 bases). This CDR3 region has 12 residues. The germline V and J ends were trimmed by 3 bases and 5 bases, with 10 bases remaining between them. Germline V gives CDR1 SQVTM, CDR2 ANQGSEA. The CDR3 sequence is CSVEAGLETQYF. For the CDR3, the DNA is TGCAGCGTTGAGGCAGGGTTGGAGACCCAGTACTTC.

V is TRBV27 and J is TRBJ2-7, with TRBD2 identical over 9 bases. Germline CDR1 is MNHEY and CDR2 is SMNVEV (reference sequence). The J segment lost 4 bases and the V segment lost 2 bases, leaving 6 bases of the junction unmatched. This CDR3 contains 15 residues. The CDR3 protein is CASSLILAGPYEQYF. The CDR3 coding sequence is TGTGCCAGCAGTTTAATTCTAGCGGGACCTTACGAGCAGTACTTC.

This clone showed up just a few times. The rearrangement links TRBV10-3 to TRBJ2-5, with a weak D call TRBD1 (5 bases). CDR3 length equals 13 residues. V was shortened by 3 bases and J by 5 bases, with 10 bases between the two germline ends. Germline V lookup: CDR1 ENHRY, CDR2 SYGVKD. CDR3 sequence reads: CAISERKGETQYF. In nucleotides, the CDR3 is TGTGCCATCAGTGAAAGGAAGGGGGAGACCCAGTACTTC.

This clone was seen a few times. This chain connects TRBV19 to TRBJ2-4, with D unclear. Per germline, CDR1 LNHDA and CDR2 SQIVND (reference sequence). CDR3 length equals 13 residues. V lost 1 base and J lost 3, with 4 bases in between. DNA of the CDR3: TGTGCCAGTAGTATAGGAGGCAAAAACATTCAGTACTTC. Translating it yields CASSIGGKNIQYF. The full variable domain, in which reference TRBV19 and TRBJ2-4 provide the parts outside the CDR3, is DGGITQSPKYLFRKEGQNVTLSCEQNLNHDAMYWYRQDPGQGLRLIYYSQIVNDFQKGDIAEGYSVSREKKESFPLTVTSAQKNPTAFYLCASSIGGKNIQYFGAGTRLSVL.

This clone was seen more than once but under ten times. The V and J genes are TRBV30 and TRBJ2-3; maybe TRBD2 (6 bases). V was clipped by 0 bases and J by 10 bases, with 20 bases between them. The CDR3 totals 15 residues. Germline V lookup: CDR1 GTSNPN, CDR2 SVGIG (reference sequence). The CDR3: CAWSVLLTSRSSQYF. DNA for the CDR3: TGTGCCTGGAGTGTCCTGCTCACTAGCCGATCATCGCAGTATTTT.